Following are 16 T cell receptor beta chains from one sample sequenced in a study of preoperative IRX-2 immunotherapy in early breast cancer. Libraries were prepared by immunoSEQ multiplex PCR; TCRdb keeps only in-frame clonotypes and omits some of them. The sample shows more than 20,000 clones, 75% to 80% of them seen only once. The treatment is: preoperative locoregional IRX-2 cytokine immunotherapy. The sample in question was lymph node tissue, obtained before IRX-2 immunotherapy. The receptors derive from a human donor with breast cancer.

The V call is TRBV19, the J call TRBJ2-5, with 8 positions matching TRBD1. Per germline, CDR1 LNHDA and CDR2 SQIVND (reference sequence). J gave up 6 bases and V 0 bases, and 12 bases lay outside the gene matches. The CDR3 is 17 residues long. The CDR3 here is CASSIDFGTGGWKTQYF. As DNA, the CDR3 is TGTGCCAGTAGTATAGATTTTGGAACAGGGGGTTGGAAGACCCAGTACTTC.

The chain joins TRBV19 to TRBJ1-2; unclear D gene. Germline loops: CDR1 LNHDA, CDR2 SQIVND (reference sequence). V lost 1 base and J lost 2, with 8 bases in between. The CDR3 spans 14 residues. The CDR3 nucleotides are TGTGCCAGTAGTATAGTAGGGATGAACTATGGCTACACCTTC. This sequence encodes CASSIVGMNYGYTF.

The rearrangement uses TRBV12-5 and TRBJ1-6; D is perhaps TRBD1 (5 bases). CDR1 is LGHNT, CDR2 FRNRAP, per germline. The CDR3 runs to 14 residues. CDR3 region: CASTGGSYNSPLHF. CDR3 DNA sequence: TGTGCCAGCACGGGGGGATCCTATAATTCACCCCTCCACTTT. Full variable domain (missing parts from reference TRBV12-5 and TRBJ1-6): DARVTQTPRHKVTEMGQEVTMRCQPILGHNTVFWYRQTMMQGLELLAYFRNRAPLDDSGMPKDRFSAEMPDATLATLKIQPSEPRDSAVYFCASTGGSYNSPLHFGNGTRLTVT.

In its sample, this clone was seen once. The rearrangement uses TRBV28 and TRBJ2-1; 7 bases are shared with TRBD1. In germline, CDR1 is MDHEN, CDR2 SYDVKM. CDR3 length equals 20 residues. The trim removed 4 bases at V and 1 base at J, leaving 19 bases unmatched. The CDR3 here is CASSSPGQLPIKFSYNEQFF. The CDR3, as DNA: TGTGCCAGCAGTTCCCCGGGACAGCTCCCCATAAAATTTTCCTACAATGAGCAGTTCTTC. The variable domain in full, completed from reference TRBV28 and TRBJ2-1, reads DVKVTQSSRYLVKRTGEKVFLECVQDMDHENMFWYRQDPGLGLRLIYFSYDVKMKEKGDIPEGYSVSREKKERFSLILESASTNQTSMYLCASSSPGQLPIKFSYNEQFFGPGTRLTVL.

The chain has TRBV5-1 and TRBJ1-6; tentatively, D is TRBD1 (5 bases). The CDR3 has 15 amino acids. The germline V gene has CDR1 SGHRS and CDR2 YFSETQ. V was pared by 0 bases and J by 6 bases, with 10 bases between. CDR3 nucleotide sequence: TGCGCCAGCAGCTTGGAGCCAGGGAGTAATTCACCCCTCCACTTT. It codes for CASSLEPGSNSPLHF.

This clone turned up a few times. The V gene is TRBV18, the J gene TRBJ1-4, with TRBD1 matching over 7 bases. The ends lost 2 bases at V and 3 bases at J; junction bases unmatched: 3. Looked up from germline, CDR1 is KGHSH and CDR2 is LQKENI. This CDR3 is built from 15 residues. Here the CDR3 DNA reads TGTGCCAGCTCACCAAACAGGGGCCCTAATGAAAAACTGTTTTTT. Encoded protein: CASSPNRGPNEKLFF. The complete variable domain, with remaining parts taken from reference TRBV18 and TRBJ1-4, reads NAGVMQNPRHLVRRRGQEARLRCSPMKGHSHVYWYRQLPEEGLKFMVYLQKENIIDESGMPKERFSAEFPKEGPSILRIQQVVRGDSAAYFCASSPNRGPNEKLFFGSGTQLSVL.

In this sample, this clone turned up once. V and J are TRBV29-1 and TRBJ1-1; D is undetermined. The V end lost 5 bases, the J end lost 6 bases, and 13 bases lay between the germline ends. The CDR3 has 12 amino acids. The germline gives CDR1 SQVTM, CDR2 ANQGSEA. The CDR3 loop is CSVKAGRAEAFF. CDR3 in DNA: TGCAGCGTTAAAGCCGGGCGGGCTGAAGCTTTCTTT.

V and J are TRBV11-3 and TRBJ2-2; a weak D match, TRBD1 (7 bases). Trimming shortened V by 5 bases and J by 1 base, and 8 bases separated the two germline ends. The CDR3 consists of 14 residues. Germline V gene sequence: CDR1 SGHNT, CDR2 YENEEA. In DNA form, the CDR3 reads TGTGCCAGCAGCCAGGGGGGGAACACCGGGGAGCTGTTTTTT. The encoded protein is CASSQGGNTGELFF.

This clone has only one observation. This chain joins TRBV14 and TRBJ2-2; TRBD1 matches at 10 bases. The germline CDR1 and CDR2 sequences are SGHDN and FVKESK. Germline trimming cut 4 bases from V and 0 bases from J; bases unmatched to any gene: 2. CDR3 length: 16 amino acids. For the CDR3, the DNA is TGTGCCAGCAGCCCCGGGACAGGGGCGAACACCGGGGAGCTGTTTTTT. Translated: CASSPGTGANTGELFF.

The chain couples TRBV6-8 to TRBJ2-7, with 9 bases that match TRBD1. V dropped 6 bases and J dropped 3; count of bases not matched to a gene: 12. The CDR3 has 16 amino acids. Germline CDR1 reads MNHGY; CDR2 reads SAAAGT. The CDR3 DNA reads TGTGCCAGCAGCCCCGTGGACAGGGGAAAATACTACGAGCAGTACTTC. Encoded protein: CASSPVDRGKYYEQYF.

The chain has TRBV7-6 and TRBJ1-1; 9 bases are a match to TRBD1. V shed 5 bases and J 4 bases; nucleotides not matched to a gene: 11. Germline lookup yields CDR1 SGHVS and CDR2 FNYEAQ. CDR3 size: 16 residues. In nucleotides, the CDR3 is TGTGCCAGCAGCCTCGGGACAGGGACGGTGAGCACTGAAGCTTTCTTT. As protein: CASSLGTGTVSTEAFF.

The chain employs TRBV7-1 and TRBJ2-5; D could derive from TRBD1 or TRBD2 (5 bases each). TRBV7-1 is noted as an ORF with a role that remains uncertain. The V gene lost 4 bases and the J gene lost 4 bases, with 19 bases spanning the gap. This CDR3 is 16 amino acids long. The CDR3: CASSLEGRVGLETQYF. CDR3 DNA: TGTGCCAGCAGCTTAGAGGGCAGGGTAGGATTAGAGACCCAGTACTTC.

The chain carries TRBV11-3 and TRBJ1-5; 7 nucleotides align to TRBD1. Per the germline V gene, CDR1 is SGHNT and CDR2 is YENEEA. V gave up 3 bases and J gave up 4 bases; unmatched junction bases: 12. The CDR3 is 17 amino acids. DNA for the CDR3: TGTGCCAGCAGCTTGGACTCCGGGACAGCTTGGAATCAGCCCCAGCATTTT. Its protein product is CASSLDSGTAWNQPQHF.

This clone was recorded only once. The CDR3 DNA reads as TGCGCCAGCAGCCAAAGGCAGGGACAGGGGCCCTACGAGCAGTACTTC. Protein sequence: CASSQRQGQGPYEQYF. The chain joins TRBV4-1 to TRBJ2-7; 10 positions match TRBD1. The CDR3 totals 16 residues. Unmatched junction bases numbered 6, after V lost 2 bases and J lost 2 bases. Germline values: CDR1 MGHRA, CDR2 YSYEKL.

The rearrangement uses TRBV6-8 and TRBJ2-1; D call uncertain. Trimming pared 2 bases from V and 4 bases from J, leaving 6 bases between. The germline CDR1 and CDR2 sequences are MNHGY and SAAAGT. CDR3 length: 13 amino acids. The CDR3 here is CASSYNYYNEQFF. The CDR3 DNA reads TGTGCCAGCAGTTACAACTATTACAATGAGCAGTTCTTC.

This chain links TRBV6-8 with TRBJ2-7; TRBD2 matches 7 bases. CDR3 length equals 15 residues. Germline loops: CDR1 MNHGY, CDR2 SAAAGT. V trimming: 4 bases; J trimming: 4 bases; junction bases outside the gene matches: 10. This CDR3 is CASSLPGLPKYEQYF. DNA for the CDR3: TGTGCCAGCAGTTTACCGGGACTACCTAAATACGAGCAGTACTTC.